This TCR beta chain is from a study of follicular helper T cells after annual influenza vaccination. Trimming stripped 7 bases from V and 6 bases from J, with 19 bases between. Germline CDR1 is MDHEN and CDR2 is SYDVKM. CDR3 size: 16 residues. Noted time point: 2014-2015 season, pre-vaccination. Produced via immunoSEQ multiplex PCR; TCRdb's table is partial and in-frame only. The data hold 2,000 to 3,000 clones, with 85% to 90% observed a single time. Material: CXCR5+ CD38+ circulating T follicular helper cells from blood, obtained on the day of influenza vaccination. The subset denotes: circulating Tfh, non-naive CD4+CXCR5+PD-1+ (ICOS+CD38+ or ICOS-CD38-). The sequence came from an adult who received the influenza vaccine. J is TRBJ1-6 and V is TRBV28, with a tentative D call TRBD1 (6 bases). CDR3 bases: TGTGCCAGCACAGGGGAGTCTCCAAGGGGTAATTCACCCCTCCACTTT. Its translation is CASTGESPRGNSPLHF.